This record covers a single TCR beta chain. This sample stems from a study of T cell responses to AZD1222 COVID-19 vaccine. Study background: Pooled together were second doses at about 4 or about 12 weeks.

Profiling relied on immunoSEQ multiplex PCR, and the TCRdb table lists in-frame clones only, not all of them. The sample shows about 100,000 clones, about nine tenths of them seen only once. The CDR3 length is 13 residues. Trimming cost V 6 bases and J 6 bases; bases outside gene matches: 3. CDR1 and CDR2 from the germline V gene are MRHNA and SNTAGT. The TCR was taken from an adult in good health. The sequencing used peripheral blood, collected on day 0 of AZD1222 vaccination. The chain carries TRBV6-4 and TRBJ2-1; 9 bases agree with TRBD2. CDR3 region: CASSPSGINEQFF. The CDR3 coding sequence is TGTGCCAGCAGCCCTAGCGGGATCAATGAGCAGTTCTTC.